A single sample gave rise to the 5 T cell receptor beta chains below, sequenced in a study of shared clonotypes between healthy human individuals. Only in-frame clones appear in the TCRdb table, and some are missing; sequencing was by immunoSEQ multiplex PCR. The data show about 1 million clones, about 75% seen once. Sequencing was performed on memory CD4+ T cells sorted from blood. Regarding subset: CD45RA-negative fraction. These receptors were taken from a man aged 18 to 29 in good health.

The chain combines TRBV7-9 with TRBJ2-7, with 11 bases fitting TRBD2. With V trimmed by 1 base and J by 2 bases, 4 bases remained unmatched. The CDR3 is made up of 16 amino acids. Germline V gene lookup returns CDR1 SEHNR and CDR2 FQNEAQ (reference sequence). CDR3 protein: CASSLEGTSGAYEQYF. CDR3 bases: TGTGCCAGCAGCTTAGAGGGGACTAGCGGCGCCTACGAGCAGTACTTC. The full variable domain, with the rest looked up from reference TRBV7-9 and TRBJ2-7, is DTGVSQNPRHKITKRGQNVTFRCDPISEHNRLYWYRQTLGQGPEFLTYFQNEAQLEKSRLLSDRFSAERPKGSFSTLEIQRTEQGDSAMYLCASSLEGTSGAYEQYFGPGTRLTVT.

The chain uses TRBV28 and TRBJ1-3; D may be TRBD1 (5 bases). The V and J ends lost 7 bases and 3 bases respectively, with 13 bases between them. The CDR3 extends over 14 amino acids. Germline-derived CDR1 and CDR2 are MDHEN and SYDVKM. DNA of the CDR3: TGTGCCAGCAATCAGCCAGGGAGTGGAAACACCATATATTTT. This sequence encodes CASNQPGSGNTIYF. The full variable domain, its missing parts supplied by reference TRBV28 and TRBJ1-3, is DVKVTQSSRYLVKRTGEKVFLECVQDMDHENMFWYRQDPGLGLRLIYFSYDVKMKEKGDIPEGYSVSREKKERFSLILESASTNQTSMYLCASNQPGSGNTIYFGEGSWLTVV.

The V gene is TRBV19, the J gene TRBJ2-5; TRBD1 is a possible D gene (6 bases). Germline CDR1 is LNHDA and CDR2 is SQIVND (reference sequence). The CDR3 is made up of 15 amino acids. V was clipped by 5 bases and J by 4 bases, with 17 bases between them. As DNA, the CDR3 is TGTGCCAGTAGTCCTCAGGGGATAATCGGAGAGACCCAGTACTTC. Translated: CASSPQGIIGETQYF.

The chain combines TRBV4-1 with TRBJ2-2; D perhaps matches TRBD2 (7 bases). Germline lookup yields CDR1 MGHRA and CDR2 YSYEKL. The CDR3 has 17 amino acids. The ends were cut back, 4 bases at V and 3 bases at J, with 18 bases in the middle. This chain's CDR3 is CASSRSAAGADTGELFF. CDR3 nucleotides: TGCGCCAGCAGCCGCTCAGCGGCGGGGGCTGACACCGGGGAGCTGTTTTTT.

This sequence joins TRBV28 and TRBJ1-3; the D is unclear. Germline V gene data show CDR1 as MDHEN and CDR2 as SYDVKM. Trimming shortened V by 1 base and J by 4 bases, and 17 bases separated the two germline ends. The CDR3 is made up of 17 amino acids. CDR3 DNA: TGTGCCAGCAGTTTATCCCTCTTACTAGCTTCCGGAAACACCATATATTTT. Its protein is CASSLSLLLASGNTIYF.